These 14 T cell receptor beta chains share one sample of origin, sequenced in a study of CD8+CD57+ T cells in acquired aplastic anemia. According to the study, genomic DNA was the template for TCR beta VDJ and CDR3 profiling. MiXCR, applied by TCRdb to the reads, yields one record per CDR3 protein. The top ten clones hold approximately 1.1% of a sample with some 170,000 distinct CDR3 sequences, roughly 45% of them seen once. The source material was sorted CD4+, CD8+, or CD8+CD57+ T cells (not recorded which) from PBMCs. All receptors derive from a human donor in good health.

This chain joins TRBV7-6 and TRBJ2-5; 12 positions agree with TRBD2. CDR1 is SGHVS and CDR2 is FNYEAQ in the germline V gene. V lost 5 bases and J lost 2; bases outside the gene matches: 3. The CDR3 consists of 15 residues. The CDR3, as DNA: TGTGCCAGCAGCCCAGGACTAGCGGGGCAAGAGACCCAGTACTTC. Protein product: CASSPGLAGQETQYF.

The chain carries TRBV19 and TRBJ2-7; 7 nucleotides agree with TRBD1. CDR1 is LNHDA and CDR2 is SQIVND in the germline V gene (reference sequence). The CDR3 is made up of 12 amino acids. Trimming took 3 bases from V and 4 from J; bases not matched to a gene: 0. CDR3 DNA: TGTGCCAGTAGTATGACAGGGTACGAGCAGTACTTC. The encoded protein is CASSMTGYEQYF.

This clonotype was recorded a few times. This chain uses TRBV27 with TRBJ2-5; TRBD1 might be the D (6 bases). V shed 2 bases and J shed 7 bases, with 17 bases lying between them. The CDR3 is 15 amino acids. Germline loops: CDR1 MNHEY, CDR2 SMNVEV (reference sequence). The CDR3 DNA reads TGTGCCAGCAGTTTACACACCCAGGACAGCGGGACCCAGTACTTC. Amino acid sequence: CASSLHTQDSGTQYF.

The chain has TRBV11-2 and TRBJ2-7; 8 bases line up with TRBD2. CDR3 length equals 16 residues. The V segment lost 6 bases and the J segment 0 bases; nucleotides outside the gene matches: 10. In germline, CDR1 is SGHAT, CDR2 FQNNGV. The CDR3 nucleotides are TGTGCCAGCAGTCGTGACCAACGGGAGGGCTCCTACGAGCAGTACTTC. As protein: CASSRDQREGSYEQYF.

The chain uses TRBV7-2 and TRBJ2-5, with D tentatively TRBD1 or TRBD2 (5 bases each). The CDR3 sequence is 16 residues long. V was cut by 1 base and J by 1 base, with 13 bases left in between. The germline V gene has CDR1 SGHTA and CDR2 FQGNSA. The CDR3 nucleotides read TGTGCCAGCAGCTTAGTCCCGAGGGACCTCCAAGAGACCCAGTACTTC. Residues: CASSLVPRDLQETQYF.

This CDR3 is CASSEAARGEQYF. CDR3 bases: TGTGCCAGCAGTGAAGCGGCCAGGGGCGAGCAGTACTTC. V is TRBV2 and J is TRBJ2-7; D possibly corresponds to TRBD1 (6 bases). The CDR3 length is 13 residues. Trimming shortened V by 0 bases and J by 6 bases, and 9 bases separated the two germline ends. Per germline, CDR1 SNHLY and CDR2 FYNNEI.

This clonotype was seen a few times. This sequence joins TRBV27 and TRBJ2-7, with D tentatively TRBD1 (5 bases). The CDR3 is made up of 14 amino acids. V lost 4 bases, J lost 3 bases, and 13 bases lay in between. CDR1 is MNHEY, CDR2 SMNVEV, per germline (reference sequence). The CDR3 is CASSSGQARYEQYF. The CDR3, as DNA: TGTGCCAGCAGTTCCGGACAAGCTCGCTACGAGCAGTACTTC.

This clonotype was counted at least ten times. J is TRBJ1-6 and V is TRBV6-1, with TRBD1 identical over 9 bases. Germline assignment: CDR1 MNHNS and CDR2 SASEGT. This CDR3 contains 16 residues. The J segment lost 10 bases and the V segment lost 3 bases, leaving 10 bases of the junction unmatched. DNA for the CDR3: TGTGCCAGCAGTGAGCTTCCGGGACAGGGAGGCTCACCCCTCCACTTT. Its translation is CASSELPGQGGSPLHF.

The CDR3 DNA sequence: TGTGCCAGCAGTGACTCGACAGGGGCAGATACGCAGTATTTT. It is translated as CASSDSTGADTQYF. This chain connects TRBV6-4 to TRBJ2-3, with TRBD1 identical over 8 bases. Germline-derived CDR1 and CDR2 are MRHNA and SNTAGT. This CDR3 has 14 residues. J was trimmed by 4 bases and V by 0 bases; bases with no gene match: 0.

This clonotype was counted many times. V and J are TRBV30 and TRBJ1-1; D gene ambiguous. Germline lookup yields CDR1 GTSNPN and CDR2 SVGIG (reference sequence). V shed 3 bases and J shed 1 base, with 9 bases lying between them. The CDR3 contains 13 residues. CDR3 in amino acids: CAWRGKGNTEAFF. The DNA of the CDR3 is TGTGCCTGGAGAGGGAAGGGGAACACTGAAGCTTTCTTT.

The CDR3 sequence: CAIRTGTGGQKNTEAFF. The CDR3 nucleotides are TGTGCCATTCGGACCGGGACAGGGGGTCAGAAGAACACTGAAGCTTTCTTT. This chain links TRBV10-3 with TRBJ1-1; 11 nucleotides line up with TRBD1. With V trimmed by 9 bases and J by 1 base, 13 bases remained unmatched. Germline values: CDR1 ENHRY, CDR2 SYGVKD. The CDR3 is 17 amino acids.

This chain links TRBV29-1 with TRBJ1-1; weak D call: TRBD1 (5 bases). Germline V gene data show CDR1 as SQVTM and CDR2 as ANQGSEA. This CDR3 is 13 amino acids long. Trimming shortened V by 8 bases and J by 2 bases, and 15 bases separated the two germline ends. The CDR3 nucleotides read TGCAGCTATATCCAGGACATAAACACTGAAGCTTTCTTT. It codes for CSYIQDINTEAFF.

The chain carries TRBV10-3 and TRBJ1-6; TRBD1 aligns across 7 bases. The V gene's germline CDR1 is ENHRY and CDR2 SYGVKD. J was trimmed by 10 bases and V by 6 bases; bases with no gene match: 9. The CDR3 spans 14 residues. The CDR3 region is CAIRRQGQRSPLHF. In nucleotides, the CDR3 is TGTGCCATCAGAAGACAGGGACAGAGATCACCCCTCCACTTT.

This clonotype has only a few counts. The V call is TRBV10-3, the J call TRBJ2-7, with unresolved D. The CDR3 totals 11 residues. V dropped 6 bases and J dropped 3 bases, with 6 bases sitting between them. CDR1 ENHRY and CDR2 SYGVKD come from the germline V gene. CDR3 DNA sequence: TGTGCCATCAGCTCTAGCTACGAGCAGTACTTC. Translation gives CAISSSYEQYF.